This TCR beta chain was observed in a study of B cell selection in AIRE deficiency (dated by TCRdb to 2018 to 2020). General notes on the study: Researchers compared TCRbeta repertoires of sorted blood CD4+ conventional T cells and regulatory T cells in AIRE-deficient patients with those in healthy controls. The TCR-sequenced cohort comprised roughly 5 AIRE-deficient APECED patients and roughly 5 healthy control donors.

Details on this clone: It has no known antigen specificity. No base qualities exist here, and no much larger clone lies one base off it.

Taken from cysteine to phenylalanine, the CDR3 has 16 residues. The entry retains the CDR3 DNA only, 48 bases that are in frame from base 1. In the germline V gene (reference sequence), CDR1 corresponds to SGHNT and CDR2 to YYREEE. The V end loses 4 bases and the J end loses 4 bases, and a stretch of 19 bases separates them. Overall study outcomes, separate from this receptor: Shorter CDR3s were found in shared Treg sequences, reflecting a bias toward rearrangements containing few non-templated nucleotide insertions. Among around 3,400 shared Treg TCRbeta sequences, around 31% were shared exclusively among healthy donors and just under 9.5% exclusively among patients, which suggests that Treg selection is less efficient in the absence of AIRE. Only TCRbeta chains were sequenced, and about 39% of shared healthy-donor Treg sequences were also present in healthy Tconv cells, possibly due to differing TCRalpha chains. Around 30% of the Treg TCRbeta sequences shared among healthy donors turned up in patient Tconv cells, suggesting that Treg-biased clones are diverted into the Tconv compartment. In terms of TCRBV gene usage, CDR3 length and TCR diversity, Tconv and Treg cells from AIRE-deficient patients looked similar to Tconv and Treg cells from healthy donors.

The immunoSEQ platform was used to sequence the TCRbeta chains. The paper's processing steps were these. When conventional T cell repertoires were pooled, 85,000 to 120,000 distinct in-frame TCRbeta sequences were obtained from patients and some 1.4x10^5 from healthy donors. Treg TCRbeta sequences shared by two or more individuals were defined as public, and these public Treg TCRbeta sequences were subsequently searched for in Tconv repertoires. Group differences were tested with Mann-Whitney U tests and Bonferroni-Dunn correction in GraphPad Prism 7.03. The table was pulled from immuneACCESS by TCRdb, which kept in-frame rearrangements only. Such tables lose some clones; where checked, under half of the loss comes from unresolved V genes, and the rest has no known cause. V, J and clone size reflect that table, while D and trimming were determined from the DNA. For this sample the table gives tens of thousands of clones, of which 95% to 98% were detected only once. The top ten clones comprise about 0.17% of the sample.

CD4+CD127+ cells were sorted as the conventional CD4 T cell population. APECED syndrome was present in the AIRE-deficient patients. Tconv and Treg cells for TCRbeta sequencing were sorted on a FACSAria flow cytometer. Sorted cells were collected into 5-ml round-bottom polystyrene tubes, and dry cell pellets were frozen at -80°C before sequencing. The sample comprised conventional CD4+ T cells sorted from PBMCs. The clonotype originates from a human donor with AIRE deficiency. Here the chain combines TRBV5-4 and TRBJ2-3, with no confidently assigned D gene. For the CDR3, the sequence is CASSRSTTDPADTQYF. Read as DNA, the sequence is TGTGCCAGCAGCCGGAGCACTACCGACCCTGCAGATACGCAGTATTTT.